This T cell receptor beta chain was captured in a study of metastatic and nonmetastatic thyroid tumors. As regards this clone: A read error may produce the germline difference seen at one junction end.

Original analysis: Across clinicopathological groups, CDR3 differences served as the basis for building a distant-metastasis classifier for papillary thyroid cancer. MiXCR reprocessed the PCR reads for TCRdb. The V and J calls here are based on TCRdb, not the publication. This sample has about 40,000 clones, with under 20% found just once. The germline V gene has CDR1 MNHEY and CDR2 SMNVEV (reference sequence). The CDR3 has 16 residues. All patients were untreated before thyroid surgery. The chain employs TRBV27 and TRBJ1-1; 7 bases align to TRBD1. This receptor was identified in a female donor with papillary thyroid cancer or a benign thyroid nodule (not recorded which). Some clones in this sample may be carry-over from other donors' samples. Sequences were obtained from tumor tissue. This CDR3 is CVSRLGGRGLNTEAFF. The CDR3 DNA is TGTGTCAGCAGGTTAGGGGGTAGGGGGCTAAACACTGAAGCTTTCTTT.